Below are 9 T cell receptor beta chains sequenced from a single sample in a study of a mutant IDH1 vaccine in newly diagnosed glioma. Sample time point: week 23, last vaccination. Vaccination used 300 ug of mutant IDH1 20-mer peptide per dose, with topical imiquimod. These receptors lack a known antigen. Sequenced by immunoSEQ multiplex PCR; TCRdb stores in-frame clones only, minus some. The sample records 60,000 to 100,000 clones, approximately 85% being singletons. The material sequenced was PBMCs, taken from a glioma patient whose treatment included an IDH1 peptide vaccine. The source is a woman in her forties or fifties with glioma.

V and J are TRBV7-3 and TRBJ1-1; no definite D call. The CDR3 has 13 amino acids. V shed 5 bases and J shed 2 bases, with 9 bases lying between them. Germline-derived CDR1 and CDR2 are SGHTA and FQGTGA. The DNA of the CDR3 is TGTGCCAGCAGCCCCTCAAGTAACACTGAAGCTTTCTTT. It specifies CASSPSSNTEAFF.

V gene TRBV28 combines with J gene TRBJ2-1; D unresolved. There are 13 residues in the CDR3. V lost 2 bases and J lost 9, with 11 bases in between. Germline V gene sequence: CDR1 MDHEN, CDR2 SYDVKM. The CDR3 region has the DNA TGTGCCAGCAGTTTACCCACCCCGCTTGAGCAGTTCTTC. The encoded protein is CASSLPTPLEQFF.

This clone appeared a single time. The V call is TRBV28, the J call TRBJ2-7; possibly TRBD1 for D (6 bases). This CDR3 comprises 13 residues. In germline, CDR1 is MDHEN, CDR2 SYDVKM. Trimming shortened V by 3 bases and J by 2 bases, and 8 bases separated the two germline ends. CDR3 protein: CASSLGHPYEQYF. CDR3 DNA: TGTGCCAGCAGTTTGGGACACCCCTACGAGCAGTACTTC.

V gene TRBV29-1 combines with J gene TRBJ2-1; D might be TRBD1 or TRBD2, each matching 5 bases. V was clipped by 7 bases and J by 6 bases, with 22 bases between them. Germline V gene sequence: CDR1 SQVTM, CDR2 ANQGSEA. The CDR3 consists of 15 residues. The CDR3 loop reads CSGGPGSTYPNEQFF. For the CDR3, the DNA is TGCAGCGGGGGCCCGGGATCGACCTACCCCAATGAGCAGTTCTTC.

This chain connects TRBV27 to TRBJ2-1, with no clear D. The CDR3 covers 14 residues. CDR1 is MNHEY and CDR2 is SMNVEV in the germline V gene (reference sequence). Trimming removed 2 bases from V and 4 bases from J, with 9 bases in between. The CDR3 is CASSLIGTYNEQFF. DNA of the CDR3: TGTGCCAGCAGTTTAATTGGTACTTACAATGAGCAGTTCTTC.

This chain connects TRBV25-1 to TRBJ2-1; D is possibly TRBD1 or TRBD2 (5 bases each). Germline CDR1 reads MGHDK; CDR2 reads SYGVNS. The CDR3 runs 11 residues. V was cut by 11 bases and J by 0 bases, with 5 bases left in between. DNA for the CDR3: TGTGCCGGGGGCTCCTACAATGAGCAGTTCTTC. Its translation is CAGGSYNEQFF.

This rearrangement joins TRBV6-6 to TRBJ2-5; D gene unclear. V lost 0 bases and J 0 bases, leaving 11 bases between the germline ends. The V gene's germline CDR1 is MNHNY and CDR2 SVGAGI (reference sequence). This CDR3 is 16 amino acids long. CDR3 coding DNA: TGTGCCAGCAGTTACTCGATCCGGGCCTACCAAGAGACCCAGTACTTC. This gives the protein CASSYSIRAYQETQYF.

The rearrangement uses TRBV2 and TRBJ1-4; 11 nucleotides align to TRBD1. The CDR3 has 15 amino acids. CDR1 is SNHLY, CDR2 FYNNEI, per germline. Trimming removed 6 bases from V and 8 bases from J; junction bases left unmatched: 8. This CDR3 reads CASSQGTGGPEKLFF. The CDR3 DNA follows: TGTGCCAGCAGCCAAGGGACAGGGGGGCCGGAAAAACTGTTTTTT.

This chain joins TRBV6-5 and TRBJ2-3, with D possibly matching TRBD2 (5 bases). CDR3 length equals 15 residues. The germline V gene encodes CDR1 MNHEY and CDR2 SVGAGI. The V gene lost 0 bases and the J gene lost 0 bases, with 7 bases spanning the gap. The CDR3 DNA sequence: TGTGCCAGCAGTTACTCGCTAGCTAGCACAGATACGCAGTATTTT. It encodes CASSYSLASTDTQYF.